This T cell receptor beta chain was identified during a study of shared clonotypes between healthy human individuals (dated by TCRdb to about 2020). About the study as a whole: Three men and two women, aged 18 to 49 years, made up the cohort. Blood TCR repertoires of five healthy adults were deeply sequenced to estimate repertoire size and the extent of clonotype sharing between individuals. Per donor, three plates each were used for CD4 naive and CD4 memory, two for CD8 naive, and one for CD8 memory. Different laboratories and diverse techniques were used to prepare libraries and sequence TCR repertoires, to increase sequencing depth and limit assay-specific biases. Per donor, leukapheresis produced somewhere between about 0.8 and 9.5 billion PBMCs.

Using the deep immunoSEQ assay, multiplex PCR amplified TCR CDR3 regions from genomic DNA. For each cell subset, the extracted genomic DNA was distributed evenly across all wells of several immunoSEQ 96-well plates, and each plate served as one replicate. For sorted subsets, around 200 ng genomic DNA, equal to tens of thousands of T cell genomes, was loaded into each replicate PCR. The purified libraries were quantified using a Qubit 3.0 fluorometer, sized with a Bioanalyzer 2100, and then quantified again using the KAPA Library Quantification kit. A separate single-read 150-cycle Illumina NextSeq 550 flow cell was used to sequence each immunoSEQ 96-well plate. The authors processed their data as follows. The immunoSEQ output contained only junctional sequences without quality scores, so filtering could not match that applied to full-length reads. Sequences were annotated with PyIR, a Python wrapper for IgBLAST v1.9, and V/J genes and CDR3 were assigned using IMGT germline references. Reads were filtered out if the reads had weak V/J assignments (E-value above 1e-6), no CDR3, stop codons, out-of-frame junctions, or ambiguous translated residues. V3J clonotypes were defined as sequences sharing the same inferred V gene, J gene, and CDR3 amino acid sequence. The percentage overlap between two repertoires was calculated by dividing the number of shared unique clonotypes by the size of the smaller repertoire. RTK rarefaction, the Chao1 estimator, and Recon v2.1 estimates of unobserved clonotypes were used to assess repertoire richness. For all TCRbeta clonotypes obtained by the gDNA method from four donors, generation probabilities were computed with OLGA. TCRdb holds this immuneACCESS table with in-frame rearrangements only. Some clones are missing; in checked studies, unresolved V genes explain under half, and the rest has no known cause. The V and J calls and the clone size are those of that table, but D and trimming were determined from the DNA. This sample comprises over a million clones, 60% to 80% of them detected only once. The ten largest clones take up approximately 1.5% of the sample.

On the study overall, not on this receptor specifically: Larger estimated clonotype richness was generally found for naive subsets than for memory subsets. The genetic and exposure-history diversity represented was limited by the small number of donors. Compared with non-shared clonotypes, the clonotypes found in all four sorted-subset donors had higher generation probabilities. Sampling was restricted to blood, and TCR repertoires in tissues likely differ from the TCR repertoires found in blood. Even with the large sequencing depth, rarefaction of the sorted-subset datasets indicated that sequencing was incomplete. About 5% of naive CD4, roughly 3.6% of naive CD8, 2.3% of memory CD4, and around 0.42% of memory CD8 clonotypes were shared across four donors. Based on pairwise subsampling, the degree of clonotype sharing among donors was expected to be affected by sequencing depth.

From the cysteine through the phenylalanine, the CDR3 covers 12 amino acids. Of all the DNA, just the CDR3 is kept, 36 bases in frame from base 1. V is shortened by 5 bases, J by 6 bases, and the region joining them spans 11 bases. The germline V gene supplies CDR1 SGHTA and CDR2 FQGNSA. A note on this clone: Its antigen is not yet known. It has no much larger one-base neighbor in the sample; base qualities were not kept.

Healthy HIV-negative adults with no recently reported acute infections or vaccinations were included as donors. Only Caucasian adults living in Nashville, Tennessee, USA were represented among the donors. Magnetic negative selection was used to enrich CD4+ T cells, after which naive cells were positively selected on CD45RA and the negative fraction became the memory subset. Blood was collected by leukapheresis, and PBMCs were isolated by Ficoll-Histopaque density gradient centrifugation and then cryopreserved in liquid nitrogen vapor phase. Analytical flow cytometry was used to check the purity and quantity of each magnetically sorted T cell population. Genomic DNA was isolated from every sorted fraction and measured by UV absorbance on a Nanodrop 2000c.

Recombination connected TRBV7-2 to TRBJ2-7, with no D gene named confidently. This clonotype was obtained from a man younger than 30 in good health. The specimen sequenced was memory CD4+ T cells sorted from blood. Interpreted using the paper, the cell subset or site label stands for: CD45RA-negative fraction. In nucleotide form, the sequence is TGTGCCAGCAGCCAACCCCCCGGCGAGCAGTACTTC. Translated, it gives CASSQPPGEQYF.